The 24 T cell receptor beta chains given below trace back to one sample, sequenced in a study of blood T cell repertoires in COVID-19 (dated by TCRdb to about 2020). Library generation was performed with the immunoSEQ multiplex PCR assay. TCRdb obtained this table from immuneACCESS and retained in-frame rearrangements with V and J assigned. These tables miss some clones; where compared with another copy, unresolved V genes account for less than half of the shortfall, and the remainder is unexplained. This sample has some 200,000 clones in its table, and approximately 90% of those were observed once. Approximately 5.5% of the sample rests with the top ten. The sample consisted of peripheral blood. Every receptor here comes from a man in his forties or fifties with active or convalescent COVID-19.

The gene calls are TRBV6-1 and TRBJ1-4, with D perhaps TRBD1 (6 bases). The CDR3 length is 16 residues. Trimming stripped 1 base from V and 7 bases from J, with 16 bases between. The germline CDR1 and CDR2 sequences are MNHNS and SASEGT. The CDR3, as DNA: TGTGCCAGCAGTGAAGGAAGTTGGGGGGGCGTTGAAAAACTGTTTTTT. Its translation is CASSEGSWGGVEKLFF.

The V gene is TRBV2, the J gene TRBJ1-5; no reliable D call. The CDR3 consists of 12 residues. V dropped 5 bases and J dropped 4 bases, with 6 bases sitting between them. From germline, CDR1 is SNHLY and CDR2 FYNNEI. The CDR3 loop is CASSSPNQPQHF. The CDR3 DNA follows: TGTGCCAGCAGTTCTCCTAATCAGCCCCAGCATTTT.

This clone was seen a single time. The CDR3 spells CASSQEGRHSGNTIYF. The CDR3 DNA reads TGTGCCAGCAGCCAAGAGGGCCGACACTCTGGAAACACCATATATTTT. V gene TRBV14 combines with J gene TRBJ1-3; no definite D call. CDR1 is SGHDN and CDR2 is FVKESK in the germline V gene. The length of the CDR3 is 16 residues. V dropped 0 bases and J dropped 0 bases, with 9 bases sitting between them.

V is TRBV2 and J is TRBJ1-4; D may be TRBD1 (6 bases). Per germline, CDR1 SNHLY and CDR2 FYNNEI. Trimming took off 5 bases at V and 4 bases at J, with 17 bases between the two ends. This CDR3 comprises 16 residues. CDR3 sequence reads: CASSSLRTVLNEKLFF. The CDR3 region has the DNA TGTGCCAGCAGTAGCCTCCGGACAGTTCTTAATGAAAAACTGTTTTTT. The full variable domain, in which reference TRBV2 and TRBJ1-4 provide the parts outside the CDR3, is EPEVTQTPSHQVTQMGQEVILRCVPISNHLYFYWYRQILGQKVEFLVSFYNNEISEKSEIFDDQFSVERPDGSNFTLKIRSTKLEDSAMYFCASSSLRTVLNEKLFFGSGTQLSVL.

The chain joins TRBV5-1 to TRBJ1-5; TRBD1 is a possible D gene (5 bases). This CDR3 comprises 14 residues. Trimming cost V 2 bases and J 6 bases, with 12 bases left between them. From germline, CDR1 is SGHRS and CDR2 YFSETQ. The CDR3 region has the DNA TGCGCCAGCAGCTTTGGAGGGGCCGGTCAGCCCCAGCATTTT. Amino acid sequence: CASSFGGAGQPQHF.

The chain joins TRBV15 to TRBJ1-4; 8 bases fit TRBD1. CDR1 and CDR2 from the germline V gene are LNHNV and YYDKDF (reference sequence). The CDR3 is 15 residues long. V lost 7 bases, J lost 4 bases, and 8 bases stayed unmatched. CDR3 DNA: TGTGCCACCAAAGATCGGACAGGGAGTAATGAAAAACTGTTTTTT. This gives the protein CATKDRTGSNEKLFF.

This clone has a single count. The rearrangement uses TRBV2 and TRBJ1-6, with D uncertain. Trimming took 4 bases from V and 0 from J, leaving 7 bases between them. The germline CDR1 and CDR2 sequences are SNHLY and FYNNEI. This CDR3 comprises 15 residues. The CDR3 spells CASSGEGSYNSPLHF. CDR3 in DNA: TGTGCCAGCAGTGGGGAGGGCTCCTATAATTCACCCCTCCACTTT.

The chain couples TRBV20-1 to TRBJ2-7; 10 bases agree with TRBD1. This CDR3 is built from 13 residues. Germline V CDR1 and CDR2: DFQATT, SNEGSKA (reference sequence). After removal of 6 bases from V and 6 bases from J, the junction contained 8 bases not matched to a gene. CDR3 nucleotides: TGCAGTGCCAGTCCCGGGACAGGGGTCGAGCAGTACTTC. This translates into CSASPGTGVEQYF.

This rearrangement joins TRBV6-6 to TRBJ1-5; TRBD1 agrees at 10 bases. This CDR3 contains 16 residues. V gave up 7 bases and J gave up 4 bases; unmatched junction bases: 10. Germline lookup yields CDR1 MNHNY and CDR2 SVGAGI (reference sequence). CDR3 residues: CASNTRDRGWNQPQHF. The CDR3 DNA is TGTGCCAGCAATACCCGGGACAGGGGTTGGAATCAGCCCCAGCATTTT.

As concerns this clone: A read error may account for a junction end that differs from germline. The chain carries TRBV6-1 and TRBJ1-5; TRBD1 matches at 9 bases. CDR1 and CDR2 from the germline V gene are MNHNS and SASEGT. This CDR3 contains 17 residues. CDR3 amino acids: CASREDRGFPGNQPQHF. The DNA for the CDR3 is TGTGCCAGCAGAGAAGACAGGGGGTTTCCGGGCAATCAGCCCCAGCATTTT.

The J gene is TRBJ2-5, the V gene TRBV7-2; 7 bases align to TRBD2. Germline CDR1 SGHTA, CDR2 FQGNSA. This CDR3 has 15 residues. Losses at the gene ends were 3 bases for V and 5 bases for J; bases not matched to a gene: 9. CDR3: CASSFLGLDGETQYF. CDR3 bases: TGTGCCAGCAGCTTTTTAGGACTAGACGGGGAGACCCAGTACTTC.

This clone was counted between two and nine times. This chain links TRBV19 with TRBJ2-5; 8 bases map to TRBD2. This CDR3 has 18 amino acids. Germline V gene data show CDR1 as LNHDA and CDR2 as SQIVND (reference sequence). V shed 3 bases, J shed 4 bases, and the junction held 16 bases outside the gene matches. CDR3 in amino acids: CASSMGLGLLTLGETQYF. In nucleotides, the CDR3 is TGTGCCAGTAGTATGGGACTAGGACTACTGACCTTGGGAGAGACCCAGTACTTC.

The J gene is TRBJ1-2, the V gene TRBV20-1; 8 nucleotides align to TRBD1. Trimming removed 4 bases from V and 8 bases from J; junction bases left unmatched: 6. Germline lookup yields CDR1 DFQATT and CDR2 SNEGSKA (reference sequence). CDR3 length: 12 amino acids. The CDR3: CSATDRGWGYTF. The CDR3 DNA reads as TGCAGTGCTACTGACAGGGGATGGGGCTACACCTTC.

This chain joins TRBV19 and TRBJ2-6; no clear D gene. Germline lookup yields CDR1 LNHDA and CDR2 SQIVND (reference sequence). The length of the CDR3 is 16 residues. V dropped 5 bases and J dropped 2 bases, with 13 bases sitting between them. CDR3 in DNA: TGTGCCAGTAGTTTCATAAGCACCCCTGGGGCCAACGTCCTGACTTTC. Protein: CASSFISTPGANVLTF.

This clone was picked up a small number of times. V gene TRBV2 combines with J gene TRBJ2-6; D is possibly TRBD1 (5 bases). V gave up 10 bases and J gave up 4 bases, with 11 bases separating them. CDR1 SNHLY and CDR2 FYNNEI come from the germline V gene. The CDR3 is made up of 13 amino acids. CDR3 amino acids: CATTGAGANVLTF. CDR3 in DNA: TGTGCCACCACAGGAGCCGGGGCCAACGTCCTGACTTTC.

J is TRBJ2-7 and V is TRBV11-2; 7 bases are a match to TRBD1. The CDR3 runs 14 residues. V lost 6 bases and J lost 2; bases outside the gene matches: 7. Germline V lookup: CDR1 SGHAT, CDR2 FQNNGV. In DNA form, the CDR3 reads TGTGCCAGCAGAGACAGGGCAGGACCCTACGAGCAGTACTTC. It codes for CASRDRAGPYEQYF.

The rearrangement joins TRBV5-1 to TRBJ2-5, with 11 bases matching TRBD1. Germline values: CDR1 SGHRS, CDR2 YFSETQ. Losses at the gene ends were 5 bases for V and 4 bases for J; bases not matched to a gene: 1. This CDR3 comprises 13 residues. The CDR3 spells CASRGTGGETQYF. The CDR3 DNA reads as TGCGCCAGCAGGGGGACAGGGGGAGAGACCCAGTACTTC.

Here the CDR3 reads CASSFVGYNEQFF. As DNA, the CDR3 is TGTGCCAGCAGCTTCGTCGGGTACAATGAGCAGTTCTTC. V is TRBV7-6 and J is TRBJ2-1; D ambiguous. The CDR3 extends over 13 amino acids. Between the trimmed V and J ends, which lost 3 bases and 4 bases, there was a span of 7 bases. CDR1 and CDR2 (germline): SGHVS, FNYEAQ.

The J gene is TRBJ1-1, the V gene TRBV7-9, with D possibly TRBD1 on 6 matching bases. CDR1 SEHNR and CDR2 FQNEAQ come from the germline V gene (reference sequence). With 5 bases removed from V and 2 bases from J, the gap between germline ends came to 15 bases. This CDR3 has 15 residues. CDR3 residues: CASSRGIPGNTEAFF. DNA of the CDR3: TGTGCCAGCAGCAGGGGGATACCGGGTAACACTGAAGCTTTCTTT.

The rearrangement joins TRBV2 to TRBJ2-7; possibly TRBD1 for D (5 bases). Trimming cost V 4 bases and J 2 bases, with 12 bases left between them. Per the germline V gene, CDR1 is SNHLY and CDR2 is FYNNEI. The CDR3 loop spans 14 amino acids. The CDR3 DNA is TGTGCCAGCAGTGTGGGGCAGGGTGCCTACGAGCAGTACTTC. It is translated as CASSVGQGAYEQYF.

This chain joins TRBV12-5 and TRBJ1-5; TRBD1 agrees at 9 bases. The V and J ends lost 2 bases and 2 bases, in that order; junction bases with no gene match: 4. This CDR3 has 16 residues. Germline assignment: CDR1 LGHNT and CDR2 FRNRAP. The DNA of the CDR3 is TGTGCTAGTGGTTTGCGGGGACAGGGTGGCAATCAGCCCCAGCATTTT. It yields the protein CASGLRGQGGNQPQHF.

This clone appeared a single time. J is TRBJ2-7 and V is TRBV5-8; possibly TRBD1 for D (5 bases). The length of the CDR3 is 14 residues. With 2 bases removed from V and 2 bases from J, the gap between germline ends came to 11 bases. The germline V gene encodes CDR1 SGHTS and CDR2 YDEGEE. CDR3 loop: CASSFRQGTYEQYF. CDR3 in DNA: TGTGCCAGCAGCTTTCGCCAGGGTACCTACGAGCAGTACTTC.

The V gene is TRBV9, the J gene TRBJ2-1; 7 bases align to TRBD1. CDR3 length: 15 amino acids. Germline loops: CDR1 SGDLS, CDR2 YYNGEE. After removal of 5 bases from V and 2 bases from J, the junction contained 7 bases not matched to a gene. CDR3 nucleotides: TGTGCCAGCAGAAAAAGGGACAGCGCCTACAATGAGCAGTTCTTC. Protein sequence: CASRKRDSAYNEQFF.

The chain employs TRBV9 and TRBJ2-5, with D possibly TRBD2 on 6 matching bases. Trimming pared 4 bases from V and 1 base from J, leaving 14 bases between. CDR1 is SGDLS and CDR2 is YYNGEE in the germline V gene. The CDR3 contains 15 residues. CDR3 in DNA: TGTGCCAGCAGCCCTGATAGCGGACGCCAAGAGACCCAGTACTTC. Translated: CASSPDSGRQETQYF.